Below, 18 T cell receptor beta chains from the same sample are listed, as sequenced in a study of post-analysis software for immune sequencing data. Points from the study as a whole: Elevated frequency relative to controls characterized roughly 5 TRBV segments in patients, TRBV5-6, TRBV5-1 and TRBV20-1 among them.

For these TCRs, the target antigens are not known. Unique molecular identifiers were present in the TCR beta cDNA libraries. TCRdb recomputed calls from the PCR reads with MiXCR, one row per CDR3 protein. Among approximately 400,000 distinct CDR3 sequences listed, around 37% were seen once. Input material: blood. The receptor source for this set is a girl between 5 and 17 years old with multiple sclerosis.

This clonotype has at least ten counts. The rearrangement links TRBV5-1 to TRBJ2-1; perhaps TRBD1 as D (5 bases). V was cut by 2 bases and J by 7 bases, with 13 bases left in between. CDR1 and CDR2 (germline): SGHRS, YFSETQ. The CDR3 consists of 14 residues. CDR3 protein: CASSFTGGRNEQFF. DNA of the CDR3: TGCGCCAGCAGCTTTACAGGTGGTCGGAATGAGCAGTTCTTC.

This chain uses TRBV10-3 with TRBJ2-1; D is possibly TRBD1 (6 bases). Trimming shortened V by 3 bases and J by 8 bases, and 14 bases separated the two germline ends. The CDR3 covers 14 residues. In germline, CDR1 is ENHRY, CDR2 SYGVKD. Here the CDR3 DNA reads TGTGCCATCAGTGAACCGACAGGAGACTATGAGCAGTTCTTC. Translating it yields CAISEPTGDYEQFF.

The genes are TRBV11-2 and TRBJ2-1, with D hard to call. Per the germline V gene, CDR1 is SGHAT and CDR2 is FQNNGV. V lost 4 bases and J 10 bases, leaving 5 bases between the germline ends. The CDR3 length is 10 residues. The CDR3 loop reads CASSSSEQFF. The DNA of the CDR3 is TGTGCCAGCAGCTCCAGCGAGCAGTTCTTC. Combining the CDR3 with reference TRBV11-2 and TRBJ2-1 gives the whole variable domain EAGVAQSPRYKIIEKRQSVAFWCNPISGHATLYWYQQILGQGPKLLIQFQNNGVVDDSQLPKDRFSAERLKGVDSTLKIQPAKLEDSAVYLCASSSSEQFFGPGTRLTVL.

This clonotype was recorded a few times. This chain links TRBV7-3 with TRBJ1-1; no clear D gene. Trimming removed 6 bases at V and 1 base at J, with 12 bases between. In germline, CDR1 is SGHTA, CDR2 FQGTGA. The CDR3 runs 14 residues. The CDR3 DNA follows: TGTGCCAGCAGTTCCGGGTCTTGGAACACTGAAGCTTTCTTT. Translation gives CASSSGSWNTEAFF.

This clonotype came up a few times. The chain joins TRBV12-3 or TRBV12-4 to TRBJ2-7, with a possible D match to TRBD1 (6 bases). The CDR3 runs 16 residues. Deletions cut 6 bases from V and 0 bases from J, with 18 bases between. The CDR3 spells CASSKGRGQSSYEQYF. DNA for the CDR3: TGTGCCAGCAGCAAAGGCAGGGGTCAAAGCTCCTACGAGCAGTACTTC.

This clonotype came up a few times. The chain is built from TRBV9 and TRBJ2-1; weak D call: TRBD1 (6 bases). Trimming pared 3 bases from V and 2 bases from J, leaving 21 bases between. CDR1 SGDLS and CDR2 YYNGEE come from the germline V gene. The length of the CDR3 is 18 residues. As DNA, the CDR3 is TGTGCCAGCAGCGGGGGGACACAACAAAAGGGGCCCTACAATGAGCAGTTCTTC. Protein product: CASSGGTQQKGPYNEQFF.

This clonotype has just a few counts. The chain couples TRBV6-6 to TRBJ2-6; 12 bases match TRBD1. V lost 11 bases, J lost 3 bases, and 8 bases stayed unmatched. The V gene's germline CDR1 is MNHNY and CDR2 SVGAGI (reference sequence). The CDR3 is 16 residues long. CDR3 coding DNA: TGTGCCGCCGTGGGACAGGGGGCTCATGGGGCCAACGTCCTGACTTTC. Translation: CAAVGQGAHGANVLTF.

This clonotype was counted between two and nine times. The genes are TRBV10-3 and TRBJ1-2; weak D call: TRBD1 (6 bases). There are 13 residues in the CDR3. The germline CDR1 and CDR2 sequences are ENHRY and SYGVKD. With 7 bases removed from V and 2 bases from J, the gap between germline ends came to 11 bases. CDR3 nucleotides: TGTGCCATCAAAGGACAGATGAACTATGGCTACACCTTC. Its translation is CAIKGQMNYGYTF.

The V call is TRBV6-1, the J call TRBJ1-2, with D possibly matching TRBD1 (6 bases). V was clipped by 7 bases and J by 4 bases, with 19 bases between them. Looked up from germline, CDR1 is MNHNS and CDR2 is SASEGT. CDR3 length equals 15 residues. The CDR3 sequence: CASTWEGGQIYGYTF. As DNA, the CDR3 is TGTGCCAGCACCTGGGAGGGAGGACAGATCTATGGCTACACCTTC.

V is TRBV10-3 and J is TRBJ2-5, with a weak D call TRBD2 (6 bases). The ends were cut back, 4 bases at V and 2 bases at J, with 14 bases in the middle. CDR1 and CDR2 from the germline V gene are ENHRY and SYGVKD. This CDR3 comprises 15 residues. The CDR3 bases are TGTGCCATCAGTGGCATTAGCGGAATACAAGAGACCCAGTACTTC. This sequence encodes CAISGISGIQETQYF.

This clonotype was found many times. In DNA form, the CDR3 reads TGTGCCAGCAGCCCTCCTTGGACAGTGGGCTACACCTTC. The encoded protein is CASSPPWTVGYTF. J is TRBJ1-2 and V is TRBV7-9; TRBD1 might be the D (6 bases). Germline CDR1 is SEHNR and CDR2 is FQNEAQ (reference sequence). V shed 5 bases and J shed 8 bases, with 15 bases lying between them. This CDR3 has 13 amino acids.

This clonotype has just a few counts. The gene calls are TRBV10-3 and TRBJ2-5; D is possibly TRBD1 (5 bases). V was pared by 4 bases and J by 2 bases, with 8 bases between. The CDR3 covers 13 residues. Germline V lookup: CDR1 ENHRY, CDR2 SYGVKD. CDR3 region: CAISGNRQETQYF. The DNA of the CDR3 is TGTGCCATCAGTGGAAACAGGCAAGAGACCCAGTACTTC.

This clonotype was detected a few times. The CDR3 coding sequence is TGTGCCAGCAGCTTAGGGCAGCTAAGCAATCAGCCCCAGCATTTT. Encoded protein: CASSLGQLSNQPQHF. The gene calls are TRBV7-2 and TRBJ1-5; no clear D gene. Germline CDR1 SGHTA, CDR2 FQGNSA. The CDR3 extends over 15 amino acids. Trimming shortened V by 1 base and J by 1 base, and 8 bases separated the two germline ends. Variable domain in full (rest from reference TRBV7-2 and TRBJ1-5): GAGVSQSPSNKVTEKGKDVELRCDPISGHTALYWYRQSLGQGLEFLIYFQGNSAPDKSGLPSDRFSAERTGGSVSTLTIQRTQQEDSAVYLCASSLGQLSNQPQHFGDGTRLSIL.

This sequence joins TRBV24-1 and TRBJ2-1, with D unresolved. CDR1 KGHDR and CDR2 SFDVKD come from the germline V gene. This CDR3 is 12 amino acids long. Trimming cost V 1 base and J 8 bases, with 5 bases left between them. This CDR3 reads CATSDLNDEQFF. DNA of the CDR3: TGTGCCACCAGTGATTTAAACGATGAGCAGTTCTTC.

This sequence joins TRBV5-5 and TRBJ1-1; D perhaps matches TRBD1 (5 bases). The germline gives CDR1 SGHKS, CDR2 YYEKEE (reference sequence). Deletions cut 0 bases from V and 1 base from J, with 10 bases between. The CDR3 loop spans 15 amino acids. CDR3 amino acids: CASSLDYRRNTEAFF. In DNA form, the CDR3 reads TGTGCCAGCAGCTTGGATTACAGGCGGAACACTGAAGCTTTCTTT. The variable domain in full, with the rest retrieved from reference TRBV5-5 and TRBJ1-1, is DAGVTQSPTHLIKTRGQQVTLRCSPISGHKSVSWYQQVLGQGPQFIFQYYEKEERGRGNFPDRFSARQFPNYSSELNVNALLLGDSALYLCASSLDYRRNTEAFFGQGTRLTVV.

This rearrangement joins TRBV3-1 to TRBJ2-1; D gene unclear. The J call may be incorrect, as the DNA end agrees better with TRBJ2-7. This CDR3 has 15 amino acids. The germline V gene encodes CDR1 LGHDT and CDR2 YNNKEL (reference sequence). The CDR3 nucleotides are TGTGCCAGCAGCCACGCTATCAGCTCCTACAATGAGCAGTACTTC. Amino acids: CASSHAISSYNEQYF.

Many counts were recorded for this clonotype. This rearrangement joins TRBV7-2 to TRBJ2-5, with 11 bases identical to TRBD1. The V and J ends lost 4 bases and 6 bases, in that order; junction bases with no gene match: 10. The germline V gene encodes CDR1 SGHTA and CDR2 FQGNSA. This CDR3 is built from 16 residues. CDR3 residues: CASSSLGGTGGKTQYF. CDR3 nucleotide sequence: TGTGCCAGCAGCTCCTTAGGAGGGACAGGGGGGAAGACCCAGTACTTC. The whole variable domain, filled in from reference TRBV7-2 and TRBJ2-5, reads GAGVSQSPSNKVTEKGKDVELRCDPISGHTALYWYRQSLGQGLEFLIYFQGNSAPDKSGLPSDRFSAERTGGSVSTLTIQRTQQEDSAVYLCASSSLGGTGGKTQYFGPGTRLLVL.

The CDR3 DNA sequence: TGTGCCAGCAGTGTAGGGGATCTACTCCAGCATTTT. It yields the protein CASSVGDLLQHF. V usage is TRBV6-1 and J usage is TRBJ1-5; TRBD1 might be the D (5 bases). The CDR3 runs to 12 residues. Trimming took 4 bases from V and 12 from J, leaving 13 bases between them. Germline V gives CDR1 MNHNS, CDR2 SASEGT.